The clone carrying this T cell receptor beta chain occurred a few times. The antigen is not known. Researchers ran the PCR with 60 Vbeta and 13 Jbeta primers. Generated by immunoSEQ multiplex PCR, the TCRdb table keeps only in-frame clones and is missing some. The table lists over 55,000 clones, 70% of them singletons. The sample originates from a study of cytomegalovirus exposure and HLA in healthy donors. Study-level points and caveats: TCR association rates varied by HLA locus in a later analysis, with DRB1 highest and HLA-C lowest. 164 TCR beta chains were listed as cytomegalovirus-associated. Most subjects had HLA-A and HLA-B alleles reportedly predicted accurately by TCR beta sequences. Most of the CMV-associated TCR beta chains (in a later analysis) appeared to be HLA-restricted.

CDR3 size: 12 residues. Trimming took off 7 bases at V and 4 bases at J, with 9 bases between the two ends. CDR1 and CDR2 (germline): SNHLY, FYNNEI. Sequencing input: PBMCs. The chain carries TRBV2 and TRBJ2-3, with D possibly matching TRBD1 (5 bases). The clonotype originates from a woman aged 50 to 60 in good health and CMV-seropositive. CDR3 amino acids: CASTQGADTQYF. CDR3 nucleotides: TGTGCCAGCACCCAGGGTGCAGATACGCAGTATTTT.